This record covers a single TCR beta chain. The data were obtained in a study of T cell changes during pregnancy in multiple sclerosis. The germline CDR1 and CDR2 sequences are MGHRA and YSYEKL. The CDR3 has 15 residues. The V gene lost 1 base and the J gene lost 8 bases, with 14 bases spanning the gap. Produced via immunoSEQ multiplex PCR; TCRdb's table is partial and in-frame only. The top ten hold about 9.6% of the sample, which has approximately 30,000 clones, 87% seen once. Sequencing was performed on CD8+ T cells from peripheral blood mononuclear cells, taken in the first trimester of pregnancy. V is TRBV4-1 and J is TRBJ1-4; no definite D call. The TCR comes from a female donor with multiple sclerosis, enrolled in a pregnancy study. CDR3 in amino acids: CASSQVSEEDEKLFF. For the CDR3, the DNA is TGCGCCAGCAGCCAAGTGTCAGAGGAAGACGAAAAACTGTTTTTT.